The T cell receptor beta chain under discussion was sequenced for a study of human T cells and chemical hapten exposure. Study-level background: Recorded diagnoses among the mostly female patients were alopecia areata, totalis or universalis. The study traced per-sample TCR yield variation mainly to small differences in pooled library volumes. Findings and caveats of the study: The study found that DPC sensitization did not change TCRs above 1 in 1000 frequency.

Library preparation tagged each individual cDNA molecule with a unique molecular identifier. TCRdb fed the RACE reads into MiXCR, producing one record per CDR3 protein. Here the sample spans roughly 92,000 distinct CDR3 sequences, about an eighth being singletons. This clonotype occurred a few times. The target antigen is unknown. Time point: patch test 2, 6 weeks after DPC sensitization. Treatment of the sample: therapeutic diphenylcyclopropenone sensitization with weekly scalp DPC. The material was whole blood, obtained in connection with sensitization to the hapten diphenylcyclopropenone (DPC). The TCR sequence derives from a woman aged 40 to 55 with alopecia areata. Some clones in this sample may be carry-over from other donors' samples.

Written as DNA, the CDR3 is TGCGCCAGCAGCCGGGACGGCCCGAACACCGGGGAGCTGTTTTTT. This sequence encodes CASSRDGPNTGELFF. The rearrangement links TRBV5-1 to TRBJ2-2, with D perhaps matching TRBD1 or TRBD2 (5 bases each). V lost 4 bases and J lost 0, with 10 bases in between. The CDR3 is 15 residues long. The germline CDR1 and CDR2 sequences are SGHRS and YFSETQ.